This T cell receptor (beta chain) was captured in a study of blood T cell repertoires in COVID-19. This clone was seen only once. Original data processing: Reference gene primer amplification yielded estimated nucleated cell counts. Repertoires were generated with immunoSEQ multiplex PCR, while TCRdb's copy carries only in-frame clones and drops some. The D gene and trimming were derived from the DNA, and the V and J assignments and clone size from that table. The sample has some 140,000 clones, 83% seen once. This CDR3 region has 15 residues. Looked up from germline, CDR1 is MNHEY and CDR2 is SVGAGI. V lost 8 bases and J lost 4; bases outside the gene matches: 11.

The V gene is TRBV6-5, the J gene TRBJ1-5; 7 nucleotides match TRBD1. This receptor was identified in a woman aged 55-70 years with COVID-19, enrolled during active disease. Sequenced input: peripheral blood. CDR3 DNA: TGTGCCAGCTCCGAGATGACAGGGAGAAATCAGCCCCAGCATTTT. It yields the protein CASSEMTGRNQPQHF.